This TCR beta chain comes out of a study of blood T cell repertoires in COVID-19. Study details: The United States, Italy and Spain were the sources of the acute and convalescent COVID-19 samples. T cells, B-cell-depleted T cells, or PBMCs provided the cDNA or gDNA that served as material.

Methods used by the authors: Reference gene primer amplification in the assay estimated nucleated cell counts. The table came from immunoSEQ multiplex PCR; TCRdb's copy has only in-frame clones and leaves some out. Clonal size and the V and J genes are those of that table, whereas D and trimming came from the DNA. The profile covers some 390,000 clones, with approximately 86% appearing a single time and under 3% taken by the ten largest. There are a few counts of this clone. Trimming removed 5 bases at V and 2 bases at J, with 13 bases between. The CDR3 totals 15 residues. Germline CDR1 is SEHNR and CDR2 is FQNEAQ (reference sequence).

Sample: peripheral blood. This chain connects TRBV7-9 to TRBJ2-1; the D gene is possibly TRBD2 (6 bases). This TCR derives from a human donor in a cohort sampled during active COVID-19. The CDR3 DNA reads TGTGCCAGCAGCAAGAGGGTAGCGGCCTACAATGAGCAGTTCTTC. It is translated as CASSKRVAAYNEQFF.